This TCR beta chain was found in a study of blood T cell repertoires in COVID-19. Study-level information: Donors in the United States, Italy and Spain gave samples during acute or convalescent COVID-19.

The germline V gene encodes CDR1 KGHSH and CDR2 LQKENI. The CDR3 totals 15 residues. After removal of 4 bases from V and 3 bases from J, the junction contained 5 bases not matched to a gene. TCRdb's table, derived via immunoSEQ multiplex PCR, lists solely in-frame clones and lacks some. The table records 30,000 to 40,000 clones, 80% to 90% of them present only once. The source of this sequence is a woman of 80 years or more with active or convalescent COVID-19. The specimen sequenced was peripheral blood. The V gene is TRBV18, the J gene TRBJ2-5; 10 bases are a match to TRBD1. CDR3 residues: CASSLSTGGEETQYF. The CDR3, as DNA: TGTGCCAGCTCACTCTCGACAGGGGGCGAAGAGACCCAGTACTTC.